A selection of T cell receptor beta chains follows, all from one sample in a study of T-cell memory formation after mild COVID-19. TCRdb itself ran the 5' RACE reads through MiXCR, one entry per CDR3 protein. The repertoire holds 250,000 to 300,000 distinct CDR3 sequences, with 15% to 20% as singletons. The sequencing sample was made of PBMCs or a T cell subset sorted from them (not recorded which). Receptors originate from a man aged 18 to 29 who had mild COVID-19 (a few samples of this study predate the infection). Cell type and time point are not known. The CDR3 runs from the conserved cysteine through the conserved F or W. Fields, in order: J gene, V gene, clone size, D gene, CDR3 protein, CDR3 DNA. D genes are given only for firm matches. The listing skips clone size in some rows; elsewhere it reads once, few, many or a size class.

>TRBJ2-1|TRBV20-1|few|TRBD2
CSAIGTSGAINEQFF
TGCAGTGCTATTGGGACTAGCGGTGCCATCAATGAGCAGTTCTTC
>TRBJ2-7|TRBV12-5|.|.
CASGFLSGYSYEQYF
TGTGCTAGTGGTTTTCTGTCAGGTTACTCCTACGAGCAGTACTTC
>TRBJ1-2|TRBV7-9|few|TRBD1
CASSLGAGTDYGYTF
TGTGCCAGCAGCTTAGGGGCAGGGACAGACTATGGCTACACCTTC
>TRBJ2-5|TRBV20-1|few|.
CSAVDGVGGTQYF
TGCAGTGCAGTGGACGGGGTAGGGGGAACCCAGTACTTC
>TRBJ2-1|TRBV6-5|.|.
CASSLSWNSYNEQFF
TGTGCCAGCAGTCTAAGTTGGAATTCCTACAATGAGCAGTTCTTC
>TRBJ1-5|TRBV6-2/TRBV6-3|.|.
CASSKEWGEINQPQHF
TGTGCCAGCAGTAAGGAATGGGGGGAAATCAATCAGCCCCAGCATTTT
>TRBJ2-3|TRBV7-6|.|.
CASSAQVADTQYF
TGTGCCAGCAGCGCCCAGGTGGCAGATACGCAGTATTTT
>TRBJ1-2|TRBV7-9|.|.
CASSLARVEKTF
TGTGCCAGCAGCTTAGCGCGGGTAGAGAAGACCTTC
>TRBJ1-5|TRBV12-3/TRBV12-4|.|TRBD1
CASSRTGGPQHF
TGTGCCAGCAGTCGGACAGGGGGGCCCCAGCATTTT
>TRBJ2-3|TRBV7-8|few|.
CASSLWDKGPYF
TGTGCCAGCAGCTTATGGGACAAAGGCCCGTATTTT
>TRBJ2-6|TRBV5-1|many|.
CASSLRTSGANVLTF
TGCGCCAGCAGCTTGCGAACCTCTGGGGCCAACGTCCTGACTTTC
>TRBJ2-5|TRBV21-1|.|.
CASSVEQCSQETQYF
TGTGCCAGCAGCGTTGAACAGTGCTCCCAAGAGACCCAGTACTTC
>TRBJ2-5|TRBV29-1|.|TRBD2
CSVVMRGAGETQYF
TGCAGCGTCGTCATGAGGGGAGCGGGGGAGACCCAGTACTTC
>TRBJ2-1|TRBV6-6|few|.
CAKRLWHEQFF
TGTGCCAAGAGATTGTGGCATGAGCAGTTCTTC
>TRBJ1-1|TRBV20-1|.|TRBD1
CSASQGARFFF
TGCAGTGCTAGTCAGGGGGCGCGTTTCTTCTTT